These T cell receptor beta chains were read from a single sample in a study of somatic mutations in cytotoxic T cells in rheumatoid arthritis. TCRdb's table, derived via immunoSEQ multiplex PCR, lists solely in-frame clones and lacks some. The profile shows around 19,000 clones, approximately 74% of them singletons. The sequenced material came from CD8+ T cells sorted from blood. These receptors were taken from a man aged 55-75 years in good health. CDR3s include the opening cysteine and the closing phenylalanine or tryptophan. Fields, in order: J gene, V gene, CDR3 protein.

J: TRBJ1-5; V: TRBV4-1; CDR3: CASSQEEIAGENQPQHF
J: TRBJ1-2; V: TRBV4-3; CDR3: CASSQGTGYGYTF
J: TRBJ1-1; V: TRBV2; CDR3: CASSRTDMNTEAFF
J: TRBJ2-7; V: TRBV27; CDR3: CASSYGQDYEQYF
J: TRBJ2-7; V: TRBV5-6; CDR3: CASNRGQGALEQYF
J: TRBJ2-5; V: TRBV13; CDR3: CASSTRTGRPQETQYF
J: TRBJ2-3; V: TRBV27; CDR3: CASSLYASPSTDTQYF
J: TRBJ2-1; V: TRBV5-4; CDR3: CASSLRDYYNEQFF
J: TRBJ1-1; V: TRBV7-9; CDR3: CASSSGQGAGTEAFF
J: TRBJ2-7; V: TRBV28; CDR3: CASSYAGTASSYEQYF
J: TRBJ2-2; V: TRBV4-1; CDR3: CASSQLEGYTGELFF
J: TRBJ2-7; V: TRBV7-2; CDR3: CASSLVGGKVQYF
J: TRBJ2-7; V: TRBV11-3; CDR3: CASSPSGVYEQYF
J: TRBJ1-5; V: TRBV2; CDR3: CASSPPGGPQHF
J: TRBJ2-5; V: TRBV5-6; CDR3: CASSQLYRGREETQYF
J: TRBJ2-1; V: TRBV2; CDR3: CASSGVTGLNEQFF
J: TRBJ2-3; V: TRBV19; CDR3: CASRGRGVLAGSPTSLDTQYF
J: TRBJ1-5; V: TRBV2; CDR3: CASSDLGGWGGNQPQHF
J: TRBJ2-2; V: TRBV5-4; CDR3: CASSVPGGRALGGELFF
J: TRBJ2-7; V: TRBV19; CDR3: CASSMRHRYEQYF
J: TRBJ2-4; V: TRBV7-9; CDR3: CASSLEERENWDF
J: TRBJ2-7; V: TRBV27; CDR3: CASSLLRTGGSYEQYF
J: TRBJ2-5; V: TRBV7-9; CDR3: CASSLRDRGLEETQYF
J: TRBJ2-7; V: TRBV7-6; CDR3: CASSLGGGIGDEQYF
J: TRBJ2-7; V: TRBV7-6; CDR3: CASSFAGGPAGEQYF
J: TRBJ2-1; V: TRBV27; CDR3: CASSLRPPAAYNEQFF
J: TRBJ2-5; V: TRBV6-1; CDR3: CASTTEGGETQYF
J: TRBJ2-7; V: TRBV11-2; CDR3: CASSLSLYEQYF
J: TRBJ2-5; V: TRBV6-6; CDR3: CASDQQGEETQYF
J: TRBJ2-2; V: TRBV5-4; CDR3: CASSNPGGGGGSTGELFF
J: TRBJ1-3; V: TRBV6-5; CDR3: CASSYTHSSGNTIYF
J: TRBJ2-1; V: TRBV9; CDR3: CASSVGSEFYNEQFF
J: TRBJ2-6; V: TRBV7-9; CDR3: CASSFLLGGITGANVLTF
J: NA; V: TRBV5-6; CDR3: CASTFQVGAGVNSYEQYF
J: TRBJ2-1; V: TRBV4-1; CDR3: CASSQEGPYNEQFF
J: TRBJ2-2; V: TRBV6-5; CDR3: CASSEGLRTGELFF
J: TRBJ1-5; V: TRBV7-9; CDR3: CASSPDPQGNQPQHF
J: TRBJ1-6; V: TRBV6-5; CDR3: CASSPYNSPLHF
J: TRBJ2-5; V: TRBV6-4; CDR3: CASSEGTSGEETQYF
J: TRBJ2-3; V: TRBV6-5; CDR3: CASSLRLAGSTDTQYF
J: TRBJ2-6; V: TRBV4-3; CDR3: CASSLGDSSSGANVLTF
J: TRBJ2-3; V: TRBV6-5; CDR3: CASRNGQGGTDTQYF
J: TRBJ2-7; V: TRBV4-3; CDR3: CASSVQGTGGDEQYF
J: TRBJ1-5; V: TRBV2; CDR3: CASKARDRGRQPQHF
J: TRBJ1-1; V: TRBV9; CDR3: CASSDDRDTEAFF
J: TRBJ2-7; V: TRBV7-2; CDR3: CASSSGGEYYEQYF
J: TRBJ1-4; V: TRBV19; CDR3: CASSMAGTPEKLFF